This T cell receptor beta chain was observed in a study of blood T cell repertoires in COVID-19. Per the original data handling: Amplification of reference gene primers was used by the study to estimate nucleated cell counts. Generated by immunoSEQ multiplex PCR, the TCRdb table keeps only in-frame clones and is missing some. V and J calls and clone size follow that table, whereas D and trimming were derived from the DNA. The sample holds 210,000 or so clones, about 82% seen once. Trimming removed 2 bases from V and 4 bases from J, with 9 bases in between. The CDR3 sequence is 14 residues long. Germline loops: CDR1 MNHNY, CDR2 SVGAGI (reference sequence). Only a few counts were recorded for this clone.

The sample consisted of peripheral blood. The TCR sequence derives from an elderly woman with acute or convalescent COVID-19. The gene calls are TRBV6-6 and TRBJ1-5; D gene unclear. The CDR3 coding sequence is TGTGCCAGCAGTTACCCGGAGGGAAATCAGCCCCAGCATTTT. Translation: CASSYPEGNQPQHF.